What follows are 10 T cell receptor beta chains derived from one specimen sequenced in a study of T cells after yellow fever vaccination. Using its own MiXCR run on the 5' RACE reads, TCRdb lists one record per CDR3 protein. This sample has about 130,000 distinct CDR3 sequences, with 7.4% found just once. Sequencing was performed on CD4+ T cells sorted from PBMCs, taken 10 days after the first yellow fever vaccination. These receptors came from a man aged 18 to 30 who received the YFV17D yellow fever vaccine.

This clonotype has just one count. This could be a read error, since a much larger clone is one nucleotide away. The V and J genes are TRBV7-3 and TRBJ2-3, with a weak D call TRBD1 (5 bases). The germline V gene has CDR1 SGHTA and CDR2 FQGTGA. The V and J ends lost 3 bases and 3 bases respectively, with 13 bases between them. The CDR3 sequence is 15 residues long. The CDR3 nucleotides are TGTGCCAGCAGCTTCAGGGTCCCAGGAACAGATACGCAGTATTTT. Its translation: CASSFRVPGTDTQYF.

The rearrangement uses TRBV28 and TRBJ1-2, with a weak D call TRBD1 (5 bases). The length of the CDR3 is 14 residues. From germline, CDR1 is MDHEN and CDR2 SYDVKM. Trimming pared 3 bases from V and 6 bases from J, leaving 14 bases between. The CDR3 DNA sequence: TGTGCCAGCAGTTTTGGAGGGGCCCGGGATGGCTACACCTTC. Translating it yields CASSFGGARDGYTF.

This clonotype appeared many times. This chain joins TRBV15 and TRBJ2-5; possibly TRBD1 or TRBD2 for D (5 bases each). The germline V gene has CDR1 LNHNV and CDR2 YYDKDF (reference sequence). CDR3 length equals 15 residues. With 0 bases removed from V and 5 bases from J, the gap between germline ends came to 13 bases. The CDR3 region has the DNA TGTGCCACCAGCAGAGAGGAGGCCAAGGGGGAGACCCAGTACTTC. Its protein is CATSREEAKGETQYF.

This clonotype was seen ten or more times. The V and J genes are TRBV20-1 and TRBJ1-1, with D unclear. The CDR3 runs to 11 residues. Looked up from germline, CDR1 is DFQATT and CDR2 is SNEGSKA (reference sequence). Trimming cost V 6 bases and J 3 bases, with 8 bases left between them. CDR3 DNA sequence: TGCAGTGCGTCCCGCGACACTGAAGCTTTCTTT. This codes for CSASRDTEAFF.

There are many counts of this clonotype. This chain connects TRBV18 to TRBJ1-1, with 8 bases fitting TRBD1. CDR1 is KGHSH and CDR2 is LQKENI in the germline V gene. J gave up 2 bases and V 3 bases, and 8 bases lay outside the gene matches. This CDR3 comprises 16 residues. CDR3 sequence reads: CASSPAPGGPNTEAFF. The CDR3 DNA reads TGTGCCAGCTCACCCGCCCCAGGGGGCCCTAACACTGAAGCTTTCTTT. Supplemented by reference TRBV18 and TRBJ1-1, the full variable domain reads NAGVMQNPRHLVRRRGQEARLRCSPMKGHSHVYWYRQLPEEGLKFMVYLQKENIIDESGMPKERFSAEFPKEGPSILRIQQVVRGDSAAYFCASSPAPGGPNTEAFFGQGTRLTVV.

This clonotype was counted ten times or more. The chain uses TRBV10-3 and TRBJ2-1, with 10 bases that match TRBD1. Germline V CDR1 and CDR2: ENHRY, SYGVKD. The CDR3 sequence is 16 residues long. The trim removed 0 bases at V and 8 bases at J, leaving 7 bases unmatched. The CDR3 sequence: CAISESRRQGADEQFF. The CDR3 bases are TGTGCCATCAGTGAGTCCAGGCGACAGGGGGCTGATGAGCAGTTCTTC.

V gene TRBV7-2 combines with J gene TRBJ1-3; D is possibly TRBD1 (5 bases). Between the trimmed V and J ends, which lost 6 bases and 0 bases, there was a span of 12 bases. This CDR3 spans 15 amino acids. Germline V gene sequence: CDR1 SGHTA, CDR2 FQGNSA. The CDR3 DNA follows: TGTGCCAGCAGTACGACAGACCGCTCTGGAAACACCATATATTTT. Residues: CASSTTDRSGNTIYF.

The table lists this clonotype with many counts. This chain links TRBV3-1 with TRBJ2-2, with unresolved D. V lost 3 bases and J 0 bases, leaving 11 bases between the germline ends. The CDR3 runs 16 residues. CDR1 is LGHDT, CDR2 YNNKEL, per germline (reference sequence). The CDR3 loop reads CASSQGWMANTGELFF. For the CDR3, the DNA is TGTGCCAGCAGCCAGGGATGGATGGCGAACACCGGGGAGCTGTTTTTT.

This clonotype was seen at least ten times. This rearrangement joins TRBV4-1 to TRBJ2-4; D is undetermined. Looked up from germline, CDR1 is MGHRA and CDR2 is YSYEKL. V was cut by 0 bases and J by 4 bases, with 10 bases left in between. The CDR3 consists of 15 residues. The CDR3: CASSQDGWDKNIQYF. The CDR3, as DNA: TGCGCCAGCAGCCAAGACGGGTGGGATAAAAACATTCAGTACTTC.

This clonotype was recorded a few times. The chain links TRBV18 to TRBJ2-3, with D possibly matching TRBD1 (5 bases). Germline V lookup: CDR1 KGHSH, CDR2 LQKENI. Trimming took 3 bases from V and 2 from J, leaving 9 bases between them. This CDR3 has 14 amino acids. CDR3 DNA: TGTGCCAGCTCACCGGACATTGTCACAGATACGCAGTATTTT. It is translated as CASSPDIVTDTQYF.